Listed here are 32 T cell receptor beta chains from one sample, sequenced in a study of vaccination and CD4 T cells after COVID-19. These TCRs are of unknown antigen specificity. Cultured CD4+ T cells had their DNA profiled by the Oncomine TCR Beta short-read assay. MiXCR was run by TCRdb on the PCR reads, yielding one entry per CDR3 protein. In the table there are about 6,000 distinct CDR3 sequences, roughly 35% of which are singletons. Treatment: approximately 10-day PBMC culture with coronavirus spike peptide pools or control peptides (ViraFEST assay). One should note that the unexposed donor's CD4+ T cells were collected before the COVID-19 pandemic (2011-2018). The sequenced material came from CD4+ T cells from blood, cultured in vitro. These receptors were collected from a human donor in good health.

J is TRBJ2-2 and V is TRBV2, with D perhaps TRBD1 (6 bases). The V and J ends lost 11 bases and 5 bases respectively, with 18 bases between them. The CDR3 is 14 amino acids. CDR1 is SNHLY and CDR2 is FYNNEI in the germline V gene. CDR3 region: CAQQRGGNTGELFF. In DNA form, the CDR3 reads TGTGCCCAGCAACGAGGGGGTAATACCGGGGAGCTGTTTTTT. Together with reference TRBV2 and TRBJ2-2, the CDR3 gives the full variable domain: EPEVTQTPSHQVTQMGQEVILRCVPISNHLYFYWYRQILGQKVEFLVSFYNNEISEKSEIFDDQFSVERPDGSNFTLKIRSTKLEDSAMYFCAQQRGGNTGELFFGEGSRLTVL.

The V and J genes are TRBV5-1 and TRBJ1-2; D gene uncertain. The CDR3 consists of 12 residues. Germline assignment: CDR1 SGHRS and CDR2 YFSETQ. The V gene lost 0 bases and the J gene lost 8 bases, with 8 bases spanning the gap. CDR3 residues: CASSLGLGGYTF. The CDR3 DNA is TGCGCCAGCAGCTTGGGTCTCGGAGGCTACACCTTC.

This chain connects TRBV7-2 to TRBJ2-2, with 10 bases lining up with TRBD2. The germline V gene has CDR1 SGHTA and CDR2 FQGNSA. This CDR3 is 16 amino acids long. Trimming took 3 bases from V and 3 from J; bases not matched to a gene: 4. DNA for the CDR3: TGTGCCAGCAGCTTCGGGACTAGCGCACACACCGGGGAGCTGTTTTTT. This translates into CASSFGTSAHTGELFF.

This sequence joins TRBV5-1 and TRBJ1-6; D call uncertain. V lost 0 bases, J lost 6 bases, and 10 bases lay in between. There are 15 residues in the CDR3. Germline values: CDR1 SGHRS, CDR2 YFSETQ. The DNA for the CDR3 is TGCGCCAGCAGCTTGGCCCAGGAGGGTAATTCACCCCTCCACTTT. Its translation: CASSLAQEGNSPLHF.

V is TRBV7-3 and J is TRBJ1-4, with D unclear. The CDR3 is made up of 13 amino acids. Germline V gives CDR1 SGHTA, CDR2 FQGTGA. Trimming stripped 0 bases from V and 6 bases from J, with 5 bases between. This chain's CDR3 is CASSLTRDEKLFF. The CDR3 bases are TGTGCCAGCAGCTTAACGAGGGATGAAAAACTGTTTTTT.

V and J are TRBV5-6 and TRBJ1-1, with D possibly being TRBD1 (5 bases). This CDR3 region has 13 residues. V was clipped by 3 bases and J by 10 bases, with 16 bases between them. Germline-derived CDR1 and CDR2 are SGHDT and YYEEEE. The CDR3 is CASSSLGPVGAFF. The CDR3 DNA is TGTGCCAGCAGCTCGTTGGGGCCCGTTGGAGCTTTCTTT.

J is TRBJ1-6 and V is TRBV11-1, with D possibly matching TRBD1 (5 bases). CDR3 length equals 17 residues. V lost 5 bases to trimming and J lost 7 bases, with 21 bases between them. Germline V gene data show CDR1 as SGHAT and CDR2 as FQDESV (reference sequence). Written as DNA, the CDR3 is TGTGCCAGCAGCCTAAACCCAGGGCGGGTTGGAAATTCACCCCTCCACTTT. It translates to CASSLNPGRVGNSPLHF.

This chain joins TRBV5-1 and TRBJ1-2; TRBD1 agrees at 7 bases. Germline lookup yields CDR1 SGHRS and CDR2 YFSETQ. This CDR3 is built from 16 residues. Trimming at V came to 3 bases and at J to 6 bases, leaving 14 bases not matched to a gene. CDR3 in amino acids: CASSWITGTDINGYTF. The CDR3 coding sequence is TGCGCCAGCAGCTGGATCACCGGGACAGACATAAATGGCTACACCTTC.

The rearrangement links TRBV5-1 to TRBJ1-1, with no clear D. Germline assignment: CDR1 SGHRS and CDR2 YFSETQ. CDR3 length: 14 residues. V lost 0 bases and J lost 0, with 6 bases in between. This chain's CDR3 is CASSLDSMNTEAFF. CDR3 nucleotides: TGCGCCAGCAGCTTGGACAGCATGAACACTGAAGCTTTCTTT.

On this clonotype itself: Relative to the germline gene, one junction end is altered; a read error may explain this. This chain connects TRBV6-1 to TRBJ1-1; 11 bases map to TRBD1. In germline, CDR1 is MNHNS, CDR2 SASEGT. This CDR3 region has 13 residues. CDR3 amino acids: CASRKPGQGVGVF. The CDR3 nucleotides read TGTGCCAGCAGAAAACCGGGACAGGGGGTGGGGGTCTTT.

The rearrangement links TRBV11-2 to TRBJ1-2; tentative D call: TRBD1 (6 bases). Germline V gene lookup returns CDR1 SGHAT and CDR2 FQNNGV. This CDR3 has 12 amino acids. The germline V and J ends were trimmed by 5 bases and 7 bases, with 11 bases remaining between them. Here the CDR3 DNA reads TGTGCCAGCAGCACTTGGACAGCTGGCTACACCTTC. Amino acids: CASSTWTAGYTF.

The chain combines TRBV20-1 with TRBJ2-5; D is perhaps TRBD2 (5 bases). Trimming cost V 2 bases and J 4 bases, with 14 bases left between them. Germline CDR1 DFQATT, CDR2 SNEGSKA (reference sequence). The CDR3 loop spans 14 amino acids. CDR3 nucleotides: TGCAGTGCTAGATGGACTGGAAATAGAGAGACCCAGTACTTC. This gives the protein CSARWTGNRETQYF.

This clonotype was counted between two and nine times. The V call is TRBV6-1, the J call TRBJ2-3; a possible D gene is TRBD2 (7 bases). The V gene's germline CDR1 is MNHNS and CDR2 SASEGT. V shed 7 bases and J shed 4 bases, with 15 bases lying between them. This CDR3 region has 14 residues. As DNA, the CDR3 is TGTGCCAGCACCCTGGGGGGGGGCCCAGATACGCAGTATTTT. Translating it yields CASTLGGGPDTQYF.

V gene TRBV7-2 combines with J gene TRBJ1-5; D is unclear. The germline CDR1 and CDR2 sequences are SGHTA and FQGNSA. V lost 3 bases, J lost 2 bases, and 11 bases lay in between. This CDR3 region has 15 residues. CDR3: CASSLGSWGNQPQHF. In nucleotides, the CDR3 is TGTGCCAGCAGCTTGGGGAGTTGGGGCAATCAGCCCCAGCATTTT.

This clonotype was seen a few times. The chain recombines TRBV20-1 with TRBJ1-1, with D possibly TRBD1 on 5 matching bases. This CDR3 spans 14 amino acids. Trimming removed 1 base at V and 5 bases at J, with 14 bases between. Germline-derived CDR1 and CDR2 are DFQATT and SNEGSKA (reference sequence). The CDR3 sequence: CSARASQGLTEAFF. The DNA for the CDR3 is TGCAGTGCTAGAGCCTCCCAGGGCTTGACTGAAGCTTTCTTT.

This clonotype turned up a few times. The chain couples TRBV6-5 to TRBJ1-5; 8 bases map to TRBD1. V shed 4 bases, J shed 7 bases, and the junction held 6 bases outside the gene matches. Germline CDR1 reads MNHEY; CDR2 reads SVGAGI. CDR3 length: 14 residues. The CDR3 DNA follows: TGTGCCAGCAGTTCAGGACAGGGAGGGCAGCCCCAGCATTTT. Translated: CASSSGQGGQPQHF.

The sample holds a few counts of this clonotype. This chain links TRBV24-1 with TRBJ1-2, with 10 bases identical to TRBD1. V shed 5 bases and J 6 bases; nucleotides not matched to a gene: 5. The CDR3 is 14 amino acids. From germline, CDR1 is KGHDR and CDR2 SFDVKD. CDR3 loop: CATSVIDRGHGYTF. CDR3 nucleotides: TGTGCCACCAGTGTTATAGACAGGGGGCATGGCTACACCTTC.

This clonotype was seen only a few times. V usage is TRBV11-2 and J usage is TRBJ1-2; unclear D gene. Germline loops: CDR1 SGHAT, CDR2 FQNNGV. V was clipped by 3 bases and J by 8 bases, with 7 bases between them. The CDR3 is made up of 11 amino acids. The CDR3 loop reads CASSFGLGYTF. As DNA, the CDR3 is TGTGCCAGCAGCTTCGGACTCGGCTACACCTTC.

This clonotype has a handful of counts. The chain has TRBV9 and TRBJ2-1; tentatively, D is TRBD2 (5 bases). Trimming shortened V by 3 bases and J by 0 bases, and 10 bases separated the two germline ends. The CDR3 has 15 amino acids. CDR1 is SGDLS and CDR2 is YYNGEE in the germline V gene. CDR3: CASSADWSSYNEQFF. In nucleotides, the CDR3 is TGTGCCAGCAGCGCGGACTGGAGCTCCTACAATGAGCAGTTCTTC.

There are a few counts of this clonotype. The chain joins TRBV20-1 to TRBJ1-5; tentative D call: TRBD1 (5 bases). Germline values: CDR1 DFQATT, CDR2 SNEGSKA (reference sequence). V gave up 3 bases and J gave up 5 bases, with 14 bases separating them. The CDR3 is 14 residues long. The CDR3 protein is CSASEGAADQPQHF. In DNA form, the CDR3 reads TGCAGTGCTAGTGAAGGGGCCGCCGATCAGCCCCAGCATTTT.

This clonotype was detected only a few times. CDR3 nucleotides: TGTGCCAGCAGTGAACGGGTCGGCAATCAGCCCCAGCATTTT. It specifies CASSERVGNQPQHF. This chain uses TRBV2 with TRBJ1-5, with no clear D. The CDR3 is made up of 14 amino acids. Germline assignment: CDR1 SNHLY and CDR2 FYNNEI. The germline V and J ends were trimmed by 2 bases and 2 bases, with 7 bases remaining between them.

The chain couples TRBV18 to TRBJ2-7; D gene ambiguous. CDR1 is KGHSH and CDR2 is LQKENI in the germline V gene. This CDR3 contains 15 residues. The ends were cut back, 1 base at V and 3 bases at J, with 13 bases in the middle. The CDR3 DNA is TGTGCCAGCTCACCACAACCAGGACCCTACTACGAGCAGTACTTC. Translating it yields CASSPQPGPYYEQYF.

This clonotype was seen a few times. The V call is TRBV6-1, the J call TRBJ1-1, with D possibly being TRBD1 (6 bases). Trimming cost V 6 bases and J 8 bases, with 16 bases left between them. CDR3 length equals 13 residues. Germline V CDR1 and CDR2: MNHNS, SASEGT. CDR3 in DNA: TGTGCCAGCAGAGACAGGACCCAGGGGGAAGCTTTCTTT. As protein: CASRDRTQGEAFF.

The V gene is TRBV7-8, the J gene TRBJ1-6, with D possibly being TRBD1 (5 bases). The CDR3 length is 15 residues. Per the germline V gene, CDR1 is SGHVS and CDR2 is FQNEAQ. Trimming pared 2 bases from V and 7 bases from J, leaving 12 bases between. Written as DNA, the CDR3 is TGTGCCAGCAGCTTACCGGGACGCGAGAATTCACCCCTCCACTTT. It is translated as CASSLPGRENSPLHF.

The CDR3 reads CASSLVDRGGEKLFF. The CDR3 region has the DNA TGTGCCAGCAGCTTAGTGGACAGGGGAGGCGAAAAACTGTTTTTT. This rearrangement joins TRBV7-9 to TRBJ1-4, with 9 bases fitting TRBD1. The CDR3 loop spans 15 amino acids. The V and J ends lost 1 base and 8 bases, in that order; junction bases with no gene match: 5. Germline V CDR1 and CDR2: SEHNR, FQNEAQ (reference sequence).

This clonotype was seen a handful of times. The V call is TRBV25-1, the J call TRBJ2-2, with 9 bases lining up with TRBD2. This CDR3 contains 14 residues. The trim removed 4 bases at V and 3 bases at J, leaving 0 bases unmatched. Germline-derived CDR1 and CDR2 are MGHDK and SYGVNS. CDR3 in amino acids: CASSGLADTGELFF. CDR3 bases: TGTGCCAGCAGTGGACTAGCGGACACCGGGGAGCTGTTTTTT. The full variable domain, in which reference TRBV25-1 and TRBJ2-2 provide the parts outside the CDR3, is EADIYQTPRYLVIGTGKKITLECSQTMGHDKMYWYQQDPGMELHLIHYSYGVNSTEKGDLSSESTVSRIRTEHFPLTLESARPSHTSQYLCASSGLADTGELFFGEGSRLTVL.

This rearrangement joins TRBV7-2 to TRBJ1-5, with no clear D. The CDR3 length is 14 residues. Between the trimmed V and J ends, which lost 2 bases and 4 bases, there was a span of 9 bases. The germline V gene has CDR1 SGHTA and CDR2 FQGNSA. In DNA form, the CDR3 reads TGTGCCAGCAGCTTAAATGTCGAGAATCAGCCCCAGCATTTT. Protein: CASSLNVENQPQHF.

V gene TRBV9 combines with J gene TRBJ2-3, with TRBD1 as a possible D gene (6 bases). Germline V gene sequence: CDR1 SGDLS, CDR2 YYNGEE. The CDR3 totals 15 residues. V dropped 1 base and J dropped 2 bases, with 11 bases sitting between them. The CDR3 nucleotides read TGTGCCAGCAGCGTAACCGGGACACTCACAGATACGCAGTATTTT. As protein: CASSVTGTLTDTQYF.

In nucleotides, the CDR3 is TGTGCCAGCAGTGAAATTCAGACTTATCAGCCCCAGCATTTT. This sequence encodes CASSEIQTYQPQHF. The rearrangement links TRBV2 to TRBJ1-5, with unresolved D. There are 14 residues in the CDR3. V lost 2 bases to trimming and J lost 5 bases, with 10 bases between them. The germline gives CDR1 SNHLY, CDR2 FYNNEI.

The chain has TRBV6-2 or TRBV6-3 and TRBJ2-4; a possible D gene is TRBD1 (6 bases). Trimming took 6 bases from V and 2 from J, leaving 14 bases between them. Germline CDR1 reads MNHEY; CDR2 reads SVGEGT. The CDR3 totals 15 residues. The CDR3 bases are TGTGCCAGCAGGCCCGACCGGGACACCAAAAACATTCAGTACTTC. Translation: CASRPDRDTKNIQYF.

This clonotype was counted between two and nine times. The rearrangement uses TRBV15 and TRBJ1-1, with D uncertain. Germline V gene sequence: CDR1 LNHNV, CDR2 YYDKDF (reference sequence). The CDR3 consists of 11 residues. Trimming removed 3 bases from V and 7 bases from J, with 6 bases in between. CDR3 loop: CATSSLGEAFF. The CDR3 coding sequence is TGTGCCACCAGCAGCCTGGGTGAAGCTTTCTTT.

This clonotype was observed a few times. The V and J genes are TRBV30 and TRBJ1-2; TRBD1 aligns across 8 bases. CDR1 and CDR2 from the germline V gene are GTSNPN and SVGIG (reference sequence). V was clipped by 7 bases and J by 3 bases; unmatched bases: 4. The CDR3 contains 12 residues. CDR3 in DNA: TGTGCCTTCTACAGGGGGGACTATGGCTACACCTTC. It encodes CAFYRGDYGYTF.